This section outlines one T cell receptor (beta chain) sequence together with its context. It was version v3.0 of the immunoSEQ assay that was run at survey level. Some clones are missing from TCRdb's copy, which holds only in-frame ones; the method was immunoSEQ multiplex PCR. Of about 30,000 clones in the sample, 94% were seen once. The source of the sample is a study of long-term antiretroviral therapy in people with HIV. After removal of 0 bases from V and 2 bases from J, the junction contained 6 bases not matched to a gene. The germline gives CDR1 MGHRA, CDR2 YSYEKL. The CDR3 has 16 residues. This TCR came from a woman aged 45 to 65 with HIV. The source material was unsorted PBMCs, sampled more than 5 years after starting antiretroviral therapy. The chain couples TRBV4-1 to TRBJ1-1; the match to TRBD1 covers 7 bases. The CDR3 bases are TGCGCCAGCAGCCAAGACCCGGGACAGAAAAACACTGAAGCTTTCTTT. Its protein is CASSQDPGQKNTEAFF.